Listed here are 19 T cell receptor beta chains from one sample, sequenced in a study of T cells in localized non-small cell lung cancer. Here immunoSEQ multiplex PCR was the method, and the copy in TCRdb shows in-frame clones only, minus some. Found here are 2,100 or so clones, approximately 25% of them singletons; the top ten hold 6.4%. Sequences were derived from lung tumor tissue, sampled before any cancer treatment. Every receptor here comes from a woman aged 35-70 years with stage III lung adenocarcinoma.

This clone was recorded a few times. The chain carries TRBV11-3 and TRBJ2-5; TRBD1 or TRBD2 may be the D gene (6 bases each). The CDR3 is made up of 14 amino acids. Looked up from germline, CDR1 is SGHNT and CDR2 is YENEEA. Trimming removed 3 bases at V and 5 bases at J, with 13 bases between. CDR3 DNA: TGTGCCAGCAGCTTCCGGGGGCCGGGTGAGACCCAGTACTTC. Translation: CASSFRGPGETQYF.

This chain connects TRBV28 to TRBJ1-5; D is perhaps TRBD1 (6 bases). Germline loops: CDR1 MDHEN, CDR2 SYDVKM. The CDR3 consists of 16 residues. Trimming took 6 bases from V and 6 from J, leaving 21 bases between them. CDR3 protein: CASRRQGSINRQPQHF. The CDR3 nucleotides are TGTGCCAGCAGAAGGCAGGGGAGTATAAATCGTCAGCCCCAGCATTTT.

The table lists this clone with a few counts. The V call is TRBV19, the J call TRBJ1-2; 7 bases align to TRBD1. The germline gives CDR1 LNHDA, CDR2 SQIVND (reference sequence). The CDR3 extends over 13 amino acids. V dropped 5 bases and J dropped 8; count of bases not matched to a gene: 8. DNA for the CDR3: TGTGCCAGTAGTTTACAGGGGTTGAGAGGCTACACCTTC. It yields the protein CASSLQGLRGYTF.

The gene calls are TRBV10-2 and TRBJ2-7, with unresolved D. The CDR3 is made up of 13 amino acids. The V gene's germline CDR1 is WSHSY and CDR2 SAAADI. The V end lost 2 bases, the J end lost 4 bases, and 9 bases lay between the germline ends. The CDR3 here is CASSEPDWYEQYF. The DNA for the CDR3 is TGCGCCAGCAGTGAGCCAGACTGGTACGAGCAGTACTTC.

In this sample, this clone is large. V and J are TRBV6-8 and TRBJ1-1, with D tentatively TRBD1 (5 bases). The CDR3 has 15 amino acids. In germline, CDR1 is MNHGY, CDR2 SAAAGT. The ends were cut back, 5 bases at V and 8 bases at J, with 21 bases in the middle. CDR3 amino acids: CASSGTGLAVGEAFF. The CDR3 nucleotides are TGTGCCAGCAGTGGGACCGGTTTGGCCGTTGGGGAAGCTTTCTTT.

The V and J genes are TRBV30 and TRBJ2-5, with D unresolved. Looked up from germline, CDR1 is GTSNPN and CDR2 is SVGIG (reference sequence). The ends were cut back, 5 bases at V and 5 bases at J, with 9 bases in the middle. The CDR3 length is 11 residues. CDR3 bases: TGTGCCTGGGCCATGGGCGAGACCCAGTACTTC. Protein product: CAWAMGETQYF.

The genes are TRBV18 and TRBJ1-2; 7 bases are a match to TRBD1. CDR3 length equals 15 residues. Losses at the gene ends were 4 bases for V and 1 base for J; bases not matched to a gene: 6. Per the germline V gene, CDR1 is KGHSH and CDR2 is LQKENI. CDR3 in amino acids: CASSQDGQDNYGYTF. The DNA for the CDR3 is TGTGCCAGCTCACAAGACGGACAGGATAACTATGGCTACACCTTC.

The DNA of the CDR3 is TGTGCCAGCAGGCTAGACCTAACTGGGCCCAATGAGCAGTTCTTC. Its translation: CASRLDLTGPNEQFF. This chain uses TRBV6-8 with TRBJ2-1, with D uncertain. The germline V and J ends were trimmed by 6 bases and 6 bases, with 18 bases remaining between them. CDR1 is MNHGY, CDR2 SAAAGT, per germline. This CDR3 spans 15 amino acids.

This clone was detected a few times. The chain couples TRBV28 to TRBJ2-7; TRBD2 agrees at 9 bases. V dropped 5 bases and J dropped 3; count of bases not matched to a gene: 8. The CDR3 has 15 amino acids. In germline, CDR1 is MDHEN, CDR2 SYDVKM. The CDR3 loop reads CASSLPTSGRYEQYF. The CDR3 bases are TGTGCCAGCAGTCTTCCAACTAGCGGGCGCTACGAGCAGTACTTC.

The chain combines TRBV6-8 with TRBJ2-1; 8 bases match TRBD2. The CDR3 is 15 amino acids. Trimming took 4 bases from V and 8 from J; bases not matched to a gene: 10. Germline V gene sequence: CDR1 MNHGY, CDR2 SAAAGT. In DNA form, the CDR3 reads TGTGCCAGCAGTTGGATAGCCGGGGGGGCTTATGAGCAGTTCTTC. Amino acid sequence: CASSWIAGGAYEQFF.

The V call is TRBV29-1, the J call TRBJ2-7; 10 bases line up with TRBD1. CDR1 and CDR2 (germline): SQVTM, ANQGSEA. This CDR3 has 12 amino acids. Trimming at V came to 6 bases and at J to 2 bases, leaving 1 base not matched to a gene. CDR3 DNA: TGCAGCGTCGGACAGGGGGCCTACGAGCAGTACTTC. Translating gives CSVGQGAYEQYF.

A few counts support this clone. This chain links TRBV28 with TRBJ1-1; possible D gene TRBD1, 5 bases. Deletions cut 10 bases from V and 0 bases from J, with 12 bases between. The CDR3 loop spans 13 amino acids. The germline gives CDR1 MDHEN, CDR2 SYDVKM. The CDR3 coding sequence is TGTGCCACCCGACAGTTACTGAACACTGAAGCTTTCTTT. As protein: CATRQLLNTEAFF.

The V call is TRBV6-7, the J call TRBJ1-5; 9 bases fit TRBD1. TRBV6-7 is an ORF for which the function is uncertain. V gave up 6 bases and J gave up 4 bases; unmatched junction bases: 16. CDR3 length equals 18 residues. The CDR3 region has the DNA TGTGCCAGCAGGTACGGGGACAGGGCGGGAGTTGGGAATCAGCCCCAGCATTTT. This translates into CASRYGDRAGVGNQPQHF.

V gene TRBV11-3 combines with J gene TRBJ1-2; D may be TRBD1 (5 bases). CDR3 length: 14 amino acids. V was trimmed by 5 bases and J by 4 bases, leaving 14 bases between them. CDR1 and CDR2 (germline): SGHNT, YENEEA. The CDR3 nucleotides are TGTGCCAGCAGCCCGGGCGGGGCCGTCTATGGCTACACCTTC. Protein sequence: CASSPGGAVYGYTF.

J is TRBJ1-1 and V is TRBV6-8, with unresolved D. Germline values: CDR1 MNHGY, CDR2 SAAAGT. The CDR3 has 13 residues. Trimming left V 7 bases short and J 0 bases short, with 9 bases between. The CDR3 region is CASIDGLNTEAFF. As DNA, the CDR3 is TGTGCCAGCATCGACGGGTTGAACACTGAAGCTTTCTTT.

The sample holds a few counts of this clone. This sequence joins TRBV7-6 and TRBJ2-5, with 7 bases lining up with TRBD1. Per germline, CDR1 SGHVS and CDR2 FNYEAQ. The J segment lost 1 base and the V segment lost 3 bases, leaving 2 bases of the junction unmatched. This CDR3 spans 14 amino acids. This CDR3 reads CASSLDRLQETQYF. CDR3 DNA: TGTGCCAGCAGCTTGGACAGGCTCCAAGAGACCCAGTACTTC.

V and J are TRBV30 and TRBJ2-4; TRBD1 matches 8 bases. Trimming took 2 bases from V and 4 from J; bases not matched to a gene: 10. Germline V lookup: CDR1 GTSNPN, CDR2 SVGIG (reference sequence). The CDR3 covers 16 residues. CDR3 nucleotides: TGTGCCTGGAGTTCATACAGACAGGGGAGAAAAAACATTCAGTACTTC. This sequence encodes CAWSSYRQGRKNIQYF. Together with reference TRBV30 and TRBJ2-4, the CDR3 gives the full variable domain: SQTIHQWPATLVQPVGSPLSLECTVEGTSNPNLYWYRQAAGRGLQLLFYSVGIGQISSEVPQNLSASRPQDRQFILSSKKLLLSDSGFYLCAWSSYRQGRKNIQYFGAGTRLSVL.

This clone was seen only a few times. This chain joins TRBV23-1 and TRBJ2-7, with D possibly being TRBD2 (6 bases). TRBV23-1 is assigned to the ORF class and has an uncertain function. The CDR3 has 13 amino acids. V lost 6 bases and J lost 4, with 13 bases in between. The CDR3 here is CASSQGTSYEQYF. Written as DNA, the CDR3 is TGCGCCAGCAGCCAAGGGACTTCATACGAGCAGTACTTC.

In nucleotides, the CDR3 is TGTGCCAGTAGTATGGGGGACAGAAACAATGAGCAGTTCTTC. This sequence encodes CASSMGDRNNEQFF. This chain connects TRBV19 to TRBJ2-1; 7 bases match TRBD1. The CDR3 is made up of 14 amino acids. Trimming at V came to 3 bases and at J to 5 bases, leaving 4 bases not matched to a gene. Germline CDR1 is LNHDA and CDR2 is SQIVND (reference sequence).